This T cell receptor (beta chain) was obtained from a study of shared clonotypes between healthy human individuals. Only in-frame clones appear in the TCRdb table, and some are missing; sequencing was by immunoSEQ multiplex PCR. The table records hundreds of thousands of clones, approximately 74% of them present only once. The CDR3 length is 16 residues. The germline V gene has CDR1 MDHEN and CDR2 SYDVKM. With V trimmed by 5 bases and J by 7 bases, 12 bases remained unmatched. This TCR derives from a woman in her 30s in good health. The sequencing sample was made of memory CD4+ T cells sorted from blood. Indicated subset: CD45RA-negative fraction. The V gene is TRBV28, the J gene TRBJ1-5, with TRBD1 matching over 9 bases. The CDR3: CASSSVGTGRVQPQHF. The DNA of the CDR3 is TGTGCCAGCAGTAGCGTCGGGACAGGGAGAGTACAGCCCCAGCATTTT.